The T cell receptor beta chain under discussion was sequenced for a study of regulatory T cells in long-lasting Graves disease (dated by TCRdb to about 2021). Turning to the overall study: Newly diagnosed Graves' disease patients had taken antithyroid drugs for less than 3 months. Patients with persistent Graves' disease were compared with patients with newly diagnosed Graves' disease using TCR sequencing and RNA sequencing of peripheral blood. The study was conducted in China and was registered as a clinical trial. A total of about 33 samples underwent TCR sequencing, from around 13 patients with persistent Graves' disease and approximately 20 patients with newly diagnosed Graves' disease.

The study at large found these results: Compared with newly diagnosed patients, patients with persistent Graves' disease had lower TCR Shannon entropy and fewer highly expanded clones, which suggests clonal expansion. Preferential use of TRBV28, TRBJ1-2 and TRBJ2-5 was observed in persistent disease, whereas TRBV20-1 and TRBJ2-1 were favored in newly diagnosed disease. Only peripheral blood was studied, because thyroid tissue, the primary lesion, was inaccessible. Only the TCR beta chain was sequenced and analyzed. As a limitation, the authors acknowledged that the small sample size may reduce accuracy. A larger number of public clonotypes was shared among persistent patients (approximately 2,600) than among newly diagnosed patients (around 880).

Compared with germline, V lacks 2 bases and J lacks 3 bases; bases without a gene match: 10. Taken from cysteine to phenylalanine, the CDR3 has 17 residues. The read is trimmed to its CDR3 DNA, 51 bases read in frame from base 1. From a lookup of the germline V gene (reference sequence), CDR1 and CDR2 are MNHEY and SMNVEV. Library construction relied on multiplex PCR. Data came from an Illumina HiSeq 4000. TCR beta libraries were built with iRepertoire HTBI primers and Arm-PCR amplification of CDR3 regions. PCR products were gel purified before sequencing. The original methods were these. Gene usage analysis of CDR3 amino acid clonotypes used the approximately 62 TRBV and about 15 TRBJ segments found across samples. COPE and FqMerger were used to merge filtered high-quality paired reads into contigs. BLAST was used to align contigs to IMGT TRBV, TRBD and TRBJ reference genes, with CDR3 defined following IMGT. Any clonotype with a frequency above 0.1% was classified as a highly expanded clone. Shannon entropy was used to measure repertoire diversity, and the Gini coefficient was used to measure V-J evenness. Public clonotypes were defined as clonotypes shared by more than one individual. TCRdb ran its own pipeline on the public reads, namely fastp trimming at Q25 and MiXCR clone calling, and kept in-frame beta chains. Duplicate CDR3 protein sequences are folded into a single record with the most common DNA and genes. None of the V and J calls come from the authors' own analysis; TCRdb made them. The sample table records roughly 500,000 distinct CDR3 sequences; 13% of these occur just once. The top ten clonotypes cover 10% of the sample.

In the paper's terms, the time point label means: newly diagnosed GD, antithyroid drugs for less than 3 months. For both TCR sequencing and RNA sequencing, RNA was extracted from PBMCs using TRIzol. The diagnosis of Graves' disease followed American Thyroid Association guidelines. Patients for the study were recruited at an endocrinology department in Xi'an, China. Each patient gave 9 to 10 milliliters of peripheral blood, collected in an EDTA anticoagulant tube. Ficoll Paque Plus density gradient separation was used to isolate PBMCs, and no further T cell sorting was performed. RNA quality was checked with an Agilent 2100 Bioanalyzer and agarose gel, and concentration with a NanoDrop 2000. This clonotype was observed at least ten times. There is no known antigen for this receptor. Base qualities are missing; no much larger clone stands one base away. The same data also contributed to another study, on T cells in Graves' hyperthyroidism and ophthalmopathy. The other study reports the following: A patient counted as having stable Graves' hyperthyroidism if no progression to ophthalmopathy occurred over 18 months of follow-up. Hyperthyroidism patients were aged 18 to 65 years and newly diagnosed, with disease duration of less than 2 months. The study excluded patients with uncontrolled infections, other autoimmune diseases, pregnancy or lactation. Clinical symptoms, serum thyroxine and TRAb, thyroid ultrasound, and orbital computed tomography formed the basis for the diagnoses. For the first round of RT-PCR on the TCR CDR3, the HTBI primer set was used together with the Qiagen OneStep RT-PCR kit. Blood samples also contained most of the expanded thyroid clonotypes (frequency above 0.001), which suggests that blood repertoires may reflect thyroid immune responses. In cross-validation, a model built on a 13 V-J signature told ophthalmopathy apart from stable hyperthyroidism with approximately 90% sensitivity and around 84% specificity, and in testing the same model reached 80%/75%. In validation, progression to ophthalmopathy was predicted by the model with 55% to 71% sensitivity and nearly 75% specificity, a median of approximately 6.5 months before onset. A discovery cohort of about a hundred patients, roughly 45 with Graves' ophthalmopathy and 57 with stable Graves' hyperthyroidism, was used to find distinguishing TCR V-J signatures. Prospective prediction of ophthalmopathy was tested in an independent validation cohort consisting of 18 hyperthyroidism patients and approximately 16 patients who later progressed to ophthalmopathy. The 100 discovery patients were divided at random into training and test sets in a 7:3 ratio. Thyroid tissue and blood T-cell repertoires from several Graves' hyperthyroidism patients were also compared in the study. After sampling, hyperthyroidism patients received methimazole starting at 30 mg daily, and ophthalmopathy patients received high-dose intravenous methylprednisolone. A second multiplex PCR round built the libraries, followed by size selection and purification. The libraries were sequenced on an Illumina HiSeq2000 using paired-end 100 bp reads. SOAPnuke was used to process the raw data, throwing out any read that contained adapters or uncalled bases, had a mean Phred below 15, or lacked an exact constant-primer or identifier match. COPE v1.2.5 was used to merge the high-quality paired reads, and each unique nucleotide sequence was defined as a clonotype. Clonotypes were aligned to IMGT TRBV, TRBD and TRBJ reference segments using MiTCR v1.1. The analysis was restricted to V-J combinations with a frequency above 0.0001, which together covered around 99% of the repertoires. A TCS score was defined as the ratio between F50 (clonal expansion) and ExV (chaos), using BLOSUM62-based TCRdist between CDR3 peptides within each V-J. Welch's t-statistics and random forest reduced around 550 V-J features to some 14, which were used in a naive Bayes classifier (R e1071). No statistical method was used to set the sample size in advance, and investigators knew the group allocation. The paper describes TCR Vbeta CDR3 sequencing of fewer than 150 peripheral blood samples, made up of about 41 ophthalmopathy patients, around 73 hyperthyroidism patients and approximately 17 progressor patients.

Here the chain combines TRBV27 and TRBJ2-1; 7 of the junction bases match TRBD2. Sequenced here: peripheral blood mononuclear cells (PBMCs), sampled at new diagnosis, from a patient treated with antithyroid drugs. The TCR comes from a man in his thirties or forties with Graves disease. Donor details come from another sample of the same person, matched by shared clones. The DNA reads as follows: TGTGCCAGCAGTTTAAATTCTGCGGGAGTCGTCTACAATGAGCAGTTCTTC. This sequence encodes CASSLNSAGVVYNEQFF.